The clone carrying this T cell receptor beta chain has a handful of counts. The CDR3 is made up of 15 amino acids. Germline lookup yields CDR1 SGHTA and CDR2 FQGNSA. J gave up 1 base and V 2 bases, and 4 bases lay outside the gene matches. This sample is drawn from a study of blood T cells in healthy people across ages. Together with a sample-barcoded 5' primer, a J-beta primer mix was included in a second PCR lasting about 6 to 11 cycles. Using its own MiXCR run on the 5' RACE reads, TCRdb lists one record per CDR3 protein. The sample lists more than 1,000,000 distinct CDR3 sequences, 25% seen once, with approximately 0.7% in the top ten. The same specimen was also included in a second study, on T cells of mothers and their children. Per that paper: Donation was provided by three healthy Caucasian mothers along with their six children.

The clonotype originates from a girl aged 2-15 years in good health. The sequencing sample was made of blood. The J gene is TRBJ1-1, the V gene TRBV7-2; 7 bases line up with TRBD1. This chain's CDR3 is CASSLHGQANTEAFF. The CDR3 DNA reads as TGTGCCAGCAGCTTACATGGACAGGCGAACACTGAAGCTTTCTTT. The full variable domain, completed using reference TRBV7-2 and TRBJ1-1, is GAGVSQSPSNKVTEKGKDVELRCDPISGHTALYWYRQSLGQGLEFLIYFQGNSAPDKSGLPSDRFSAERTGGSVSTLTIQRTQQEDSAVYLCASSLHGQANTEAFFGQGTRLTVV.